The 15 T cell receptor beta chains given below trace back to one sample, sequenced in a study of T cells after yellow fever vaccination. MiXCR, run by TCRdb on the 5' RACE reads, gives a single entry per CDR3 protein. The repertoire holds a few hundred thousand distinct CDR3 sequences, with roughly 5% as singletons. The material sequenced was CD4+ T cells sorted from PBMCs, taken on the day of the yellow fever booster vaccination. The receptors were sampled from a man between 18 and 29 years old who received the YFV17D yellow fever vaccine.

The chain is built from TRBV5-8 and TRBJ1-1, with D maybe TRBD1 (6 bases). Trimming took off 4 bases at V and 4 bases at J, with 17 bases between the two ends. The CDR3 totals 15 residues. Germline lookup yields CDR1 SGHTS and CDR2 YDEGEE. The CDR3 protein is CASSPQGRTVTEAFF. For the CDR3, the DNA is TGTGCCAGCAGCCCACAGGGAAGGACGGTCACTGAAGCTTTCTTT.

The chain has TRBV5-1 and TRBJ2-7; 7 bases are a match to TRBD1. CDR3 length: 15 amino acids. Germline values: CDR1 SGHRS, CDR2 YFSETQ. The V segment lost 0 bases and the J segment 2 bases; nucleotides outside the gene matches: 5. As DNA, the CDR3 is TGCGCCAGCAGCTTGGGGTCGGGACAGACCTACGAGCAGTACTTC. This translates into CASSLGSGQTYEQYF.

J is TRBJ1-2 and V is TRBV12-5; 8 nucleotides align to TRBD1. Trimming cost V 4 bases and J 6 bases; bases outside gene matches: 7. Germline assignment: CDR1 LGHNT and CDR2 FRNRAP. This CDR3 region has 14 residues. The CDR3 is CASGSPGQGHGYTF. As DNA, the CDR3 is TGTGCTAGTGGTTCCCCAGGACAGGGACATGGCTACACCTTC.

This clonotype showed up many times. The chain has TRBV6-6 and TRBJ2-1, with TRBD2 matching over 10 bases. Germline V gene sequence: CDR1 MNHNY, CDR2 SVGAGI (reference sequence). This CDR3 is built from 18 residues. J was trimmed by 0 bases and V by 5 bases; bases with no gene match: 10. The CDR3 nucleotides are TGTGCCAGCAGTCCCCGGACTAGCGGTGAGGGCTCCTACAATGAGCAGTTCTTC. It specifies CASSPRTSGEGSYNEQFF.

The chain is built from TRBV9 and TRBJ2-5; D is uncertain. The length of the CDR3 is 15 residues. Trimming took off 0 bases at V and 1 base at J, with 10 bases between the two ends. CDR1 and CDR2 (germline): SGDLS, YYNGEE. DNA of the CDR3: TGTGCCAGCAGCGTAGCTAGAACATCCCAAGAGACCCAGTACTTC. It codes for CASSVARTSQETQYF.

V and J are TRBV29-1 and TRBJ1-3; D not certain. The germline V gene has CDR1 SQVTM and CDR2 ANQGSEA. The V end lost 2 bases, the J end lost 4 bases, and 6 bases lay between the germline ends. The CDR3 loop spans 12 amino acids. CDR3 DNA: TGCAGCGTTGAATTGGGGGGAAACACCATATATTTT. Translated, it gives CSVELGGNTIYF.

This clonotype was seen more than once but under ten times. The V call is TRBV6-5, the J call TRBJ1-2, with a weak D call TRBD1 (5 bases). V dropped 5 bases and J dropped 2 bases, with 12 bases sitting between them. The CDR3 runs 14 residues. From germline, CDR1 is MNHEY and CDR2 SVGAGI. CDR3 nucleotide sequence: TGTGCCAGCAGTGATAGACAGAGAAACTATGGCTACACCTTC. Translation gives CASSDRQRNYGYTF.

CDR3 protein: CASRGSGGRAGEQFF. In DNA form, the CDR3 reads TGTGCCAGCAGAGGGTCGGGGGGGCGAGCGGGTGAGCAGTTCTTC. The rearrangement links TRBV2 to TRBJ2-1; 8 bases are shared with TRBD2. Germline V gene sequence: CDR1 SNHLY, CDR2 FYNNEI. The CDR3 is made up of 15 amino acids. The junction had 13 bases not matched to a gene; V was cut back by 6 bases and J by 9 bases. Looking up the rest from reference TRBV2 and TRBJ2-1 gives the full variable domain: EPEVTQTPSHQVTQMGQEVILRCVPISNHLYFYWYRQILGQKVEFLVSFYNNEISEKSEIFDDQFSVERPDGSNFTLKIRSTKLEDSAMYFCASRGSGGRAGEQFFGPGTRLTVL.

This clonotype was detected only a few times. The gene calls are TRBV5-4 and TRBJ1-6; D remains ambiguous. Trimming cost V 2 bases and J 0 bases, with 9 bases left between them. Germline values: CDR1 SGHNT, CDR2 YYREEE (reference sequence). This CDR3 has 16 amino acids. Here the CDR3 DNA reads TGTGCCAGCAGCTTCGGTAGCCGCTCCTATAATTCACCCCTCCACTTT. It codes for CASSFGSRSYNSPLHF.

This chain connects TRBV6-1 to TRBJ2-6; a possible D gene is TRBD2 (5 bases). V was clipped by 7 bases and J by 4 bases, with 8 bases between them. CDR3 length: 13 amino acids. CDR1 is MNHNS and CDR2 is SASEGT in the germline V gene. This CDR3 is CASMRAGANVLTF. CDR3 bases: TGTGCCAGCATGAGGGCCGGGGCCAACGTCCTGACTTTC.

At least ten counts were recorded for this clonotype. The V call is TRBV4-2, the J call TRBJ2-6; D might be TRBD1 (5 bases). CDR1 is LGHNA, CDR2 YNFKEQ, per germline. The V and J ends lost 1 base and 2 bases respectively, with 6 bases between them. The CDR3 length is 15 residues. CDR3 sequence: CASSQVGAGANVLTF. CDR3 coding DNA: TGTGCCAGCAGCCAAGTAGGGGCTGGGGCCAACGTCCTGACTTTC.

This clonotype has only a few counts. This chain joins TRBV12-3 or TRBV12-4 and TRBJ1-1; tentatively, D is TRBD1 (6 bases). The CDR3 totals 13 residues. The V gene lost 8 bases and the J gene lost 7 bases, with 17 bases spanning the gap. CDR3 nucleotides: TGTGCCAGCGGGGGTGGGGGGCGGCTTGAAGCTTTCTTT. Protein sequence: CASGGGGRLEAFF.

The J gene is TRBJ2-4, the V gene TRBV27; the D gene is possibly TRBD2 (5 bases). The CDR3 is made up of 14 amino acids. V lost 4 bases and J 7 bases, leaving 14 bases between the germline ends. Germline CDR1 reads MNHEY; CDR2 reads SMNVEV (reference sequence). The CDR3 sequence is CASSSRTSGNIQYF. In nucleotides, the CDR3 is TGTGCCAGCAGTTCGAGGACTTCGGGGAACATTCAGTACTTC.

The DNA of the CDR3 is TGCAGTGCTGCAGGGGTGGGGGGGATAGAGACCCAGTACTTC. As protein: CSAAGVGGIETQYF. The rearrangement uses TRBV20-1 and TRBJ2-5; a weak D match, TRBD2 (7 bases). The V end lost 5 bases, the J end lost 4 bases, and 17 bases lay between the germline ends. Germline lookup yields CDR1 DFQATT and CDR2 SNEGSKA (reference sequence). The CDR3 loop spans 14 amino acids.

The chain joins TRBV7-2 to TRBJ2-1, with D perhaps TRBD2 (7 bases). This CDR3 region has 15 residues. The V gene lost 5 bases and the J gene lost 5 bases, with 16 bases spanning the gap. Germline V lookup: CDR1 SGHTA, CDR2 FQGNSA. This chain's CDR3 is CASSLRGAGDNEQFF. CDR3 nucleotides: TGTGCCAGCAGCCTACGGGGGGCGGGGGACAATGAGCAGTTCTTC.